This T cell receptor beta chain derives from a study of PD-L1 blockade in urothelial cancer. Overall study context: The year 2014 saw patients start atezolizumab, 1,200 mg intravenously every 3 weeks. A median approximately 140,000 T cells were found in blood samples.

Time point described: pretreatment peripheral blood. V shed 5 bases and J shed 9 bases, with 13 bases lying between them. Germline V gives CDR1 SNHLY, CDR2 FYNNEI. This CDR3 has 12 amino acids. Concerning this clone: The antigen remains unidentified.

Sequencing used immunoSEQ multiplex PCR; TCRdb keeps in-frame clones, though not all of them. The repertoire holds about 33,000 clones, with roughly 84% as singletons. The study's findings and limits: Larger 3-week expansion of tumor-associated blood clones was seen in durable-benefit patients. Pretreatment TCR clonality in blood under the median foretold superior survival.

The sample in question was PBMCs, obtained around atezolizumab (anti-PD-L1) treatment. The V and J genes are TRBV2 and TRBJ1-2; the D is unclear. The source is a man aged 55 to 69 with urothelial cancer. CDR3 in DNA: TGTGCCAGCAGTCTGGCCCCGGGGAGCTACACCTTC. Translating gives CASSLAPGSYTF.